Listed below are T cell receptor beta chains from one sample, sequenced in a study of blood T cell repertoires in COVID-19. Generated by immunoSEQ multiplex PCR, the TCRdb table keeps only in-frame clones and is missing some. The sample carries about 150,000 clones, around 87% recorded once. Sequenced material: peripheral blood. These receptors were collected from a man aged 18-30 years with COVID-19, enrolled during active disease. Both conserved end residues are trimmed from each CDR3. The size entry is marked missing in some rows and otherwise reads once, few, many or a size class.

>TRBV5-1|-
ASSWGLAEETQY
>TRBV13|once
ASSLESGPSYEQY
>TRBV13|-
ASSFAVAGNTIY
>TRBV2|-
ASSEGGTGVRKDSYEQY
>TRBV14|-
ASSQGRLAGVETQY
>TRBV9|-
ASSVGDSIYNEQF
>TRBV4-2|few
ASSQDGSGTYEQY
>TRBV30|-
ACPQGKGYT
>TRBV29-1|-
SVESSGINREQF
>TRBV27|-
ASRSGTGTQSNYGYT
>TRBV4-3|-
ASSSRAGSYEQY
>TRBV6-5|-
ASRLGQGHGYT
>TRBV4-2|-
ASSQDGGRVTTEAF
>TRBV6-2/TRBV6-3|-
ASSPPGGITEAF
>TRBV5-5|-
ASSFRLAGFNEQF
>TRBV5-5|-
ASSFRQGSNNEQF
>TRBV28|few
ASSLQAPGELF
>TRBV5-1|-
ASSSTSGLSSYEQY
>TRBV7-9|-
ASSHRLAGYEQY
>TRBV4-3|-
ASSQEEGSGANVLT
>TRBV4-3|once
ASSQATPTSGRNKNIQY
>TRBV28|-
ASTVAPGRGKAEAF
>TRBV7-8|once
ASSVAYEQY
>TRBV28|-
ASTDPGSLYEQY
>TRBV5-8|-
ASSLGNSNQPQH
>TRBV15|-
ATSRDQGQGAWSYSNQPQH
>TRBV19|-
ASSIDYDRNQPQH
>TRBV28|-
ASRPREGGYSNQPQH
>TRBV18|once
ASSRAGGGEDTQY
>TRBV29-1|few
SARRGPSSYEQY
>TRBV7-9|once
ASLDPQGGSLRTGELF
>TRBV12-3/TRBV12-4|-
ASSETGYGYT
>TRBV5-1|-
ASSAYRVGYNEQF
>TRBV28|-
ASSRDYSYNEQF
>TRBV27|-
ASRRPYGSSYEQY
>TRBV30|-
AWSPGTEVYEQY
>TRBV9|once
ASSVRGRGTDTQY
>TRBV11-2|-
ASSFRDTTYNEQF
>TRBV19|-
ASSFSGSLGYEQY
>TRBV28|-
ASSPGTSGTAKDTDTQY
>TRBV27|-
ASSPGTSYNEQF
>TRBV18|-
ASSPPREGGAF
>TRBV19|-
ASSMRQVQYGYT
>TRBV27|-
ASSLYRGPQYNEQF
>TRBV7-3|-
ASSFNTNTEAF
>TRBV19|-
ASSMILAGVRTDTQY
>TRBV10-1|-
ASSTGTPASTDTQY
>TRBV27|-
ASSPSRRIAYNSPLH
>TRBV7-6|-
ASSYGLAGGRETQY
>TRBV4-3|-
ASSLRLLAGYYEQY
>TRBV13|once
ASSLVPVNTEAF
>TRBV5-1|-
ASSPGQGRGIYGYT
>TRBV11-2|once
ASRVAGTGTDTQY
>TRBV6-6|-
ASTRGFFSDQPQH